This T cell receptor beta chain was observed in a study of shared clonotypes between healthy human individuals. Study-level findings and limits: Memory subsets had estimated richness that was generally smaller than that of naive subsets. About 4.5% of naive CD4 clonotypes were common to a handful of donors.

Original data processing: Quality scores were absent from the junction-only immunoSEQ sequences, so filtering differed. Some clones are missing from TCRdb's copy, which holds only in-frame ones; the method was immunoSEQ multiplex PCR. V, J and clone size were drawn from that table, and D and trimming were deduced from the DNA. The sample lists 2 million or so clones; around 96% were seen once. Concerning this clone itself: What it recognizes is unknown. Other nucleotide sequences in the sample specify the same CDR3.

Germline V gives CDR1 MNHEY, CDR2 SVGAGI. The trim removed 11 bases at V and 3 bases at J, leaving 3 bases unmatched. The CDR3 totals 11 residues. CD45RO-negative CD8 cells positively selected for CCR7 made up the naive population, which excluded terminally differentiated effector memory CD45RA+ cells. Adults of Caucasian background living in Nashville, Tennessee made up all donors. This receptor was identified in a man younger than 35 in good health. J is TRBJ2-7 and V is TRBV6-5; 8 positions match TRBD1. The sample was naive CD8+ T cells sorted from blood. CDR3 loop: CASTGGYEQYF. The CDR3 DNA reads TGTGCCTCTACAGGGGGCTACGAGCAGTACTTC.